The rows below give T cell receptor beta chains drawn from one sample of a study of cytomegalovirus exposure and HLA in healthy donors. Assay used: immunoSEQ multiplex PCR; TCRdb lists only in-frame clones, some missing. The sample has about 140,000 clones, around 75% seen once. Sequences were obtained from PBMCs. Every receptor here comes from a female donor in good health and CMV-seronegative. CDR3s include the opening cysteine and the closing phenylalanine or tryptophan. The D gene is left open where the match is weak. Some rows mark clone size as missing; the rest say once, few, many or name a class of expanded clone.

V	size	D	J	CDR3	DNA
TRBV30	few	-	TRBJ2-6	CAWSTRAGANVLTF	TGTGCCTGGAGTACCAGGGCTGGGGCCAACGTCCTGACTTTC
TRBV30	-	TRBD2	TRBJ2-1	CAWSAGLGVRTDEQFF	TGTGCCTGGAGCGCAGGACTAGGGGTTAGGACGGATGAGCAGTTCTTC
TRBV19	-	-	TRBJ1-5	CASALGGEQPQHF	TGTGCCAGTGCCCTTGGGGGGGAGCAGCCCCAGCATTTT
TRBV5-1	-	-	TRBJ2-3	CASSEPPGLSTDTQYF	TGCGCCAGCAGCGAGCCCCCGGGACTCAGCACAGATACGCAGTATTTT
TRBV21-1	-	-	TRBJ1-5	CASSKGQGDQPQHF	TGTGCCAGCAGCAAAGGACAGGGAGATCAGCCCCAGCATTTT
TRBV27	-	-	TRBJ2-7	CASSASLRNYYEQYF	TGTGCCAGCAGTGCCTCCCTAAGGAACTACTACGAGCAGTACTTC
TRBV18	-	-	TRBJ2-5	CASSPSNSGETQYF	TGTGCCAGCTCACCATCGAACTCAGGAGAGACCCAGTACTTC
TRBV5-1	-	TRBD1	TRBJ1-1	CASSVSGTEAEAFF	TGCGCCAGCAGCGTATCCGGGACAGAGGCTGAAGCTTTCTTT
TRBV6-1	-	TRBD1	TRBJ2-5	CASSETAGGQETQYF	TGTGCCAGCAGTGAAACGGCAGGGGGTCAAGAGACCCAGTACTTC
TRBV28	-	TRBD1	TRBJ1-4	CASSLEGARANEKLFF	TGTGCCAGCAGTTTGGAGGGGGCGAGGGCTAATGAAAAACTGTTTTTT
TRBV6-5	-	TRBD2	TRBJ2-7	CASSFILGLVREQYF	TGTGCCAGCAGTTTTATACTAGGACTAGTGCGCGAGCAGTACTTC
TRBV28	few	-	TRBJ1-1	CASSLRQMNTEAFF	TGTGCCAGCAGTTTACGACAGATGAACACTGAAGCTTTCTTT
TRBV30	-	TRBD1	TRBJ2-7	CAWSVGTGEEQYF	TGTGCCTGGAGTGTCGGGACAGGGGAAGAGCAGTACTTC
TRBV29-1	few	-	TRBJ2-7	CSVEDSRESSYEQYF	TGCAGCGTTGAAGATTCGAGGGAGAGCTCCTACGAGCAGTACTTC
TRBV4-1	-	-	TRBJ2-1	CASSQTHGQSYNEQFF	TGCGCCAGCAGCCAAACCCACGGACAGAGCTACAATGAGCAGTTCTTC
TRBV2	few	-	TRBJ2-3	CASSPPQRFDDTQYF	TGTGCCAGCAGCCCACCACAAAGATTCGATGATACGCAGTATTTT
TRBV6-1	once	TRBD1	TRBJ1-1	CASSTGVINTEAFF	TGTGCCAGCAGTACAGGGGTAATCAACACTGAAGCTTTCTTT
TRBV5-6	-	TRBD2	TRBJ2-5	CASSFSGAGGPGAQYF	TGTGCCAGCAGCTTTTCTGGAGCGGGAGGACCCGGGGCCCAGTACTTC
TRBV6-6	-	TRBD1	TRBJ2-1	CASSLGQGGNEQFF	TGTGCCAGCAGCCTCGGACAGGGCGGGAATGAGCAGTTCTTC
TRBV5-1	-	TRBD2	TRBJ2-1	CASSLYAGGSYNEQFF	TGCGCCAGCAGCTTGTATGCGGGAGGCTCCTACAATGAGCAGTTCTTC
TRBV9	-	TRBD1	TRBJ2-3	CARYTQGQGPDTQYF	TGTGCCCGATACACCCAGGGACAGGGGCCAGATACGCAGTATTTT
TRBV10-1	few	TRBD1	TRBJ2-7	CASSRGQGFYEQYF	TGCGCCAGCAGTAGGGGACAGGGTTTCTACGAGCAGTACTTC
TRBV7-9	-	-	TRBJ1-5	CTSQPPGAGNQPQHF	TGTACCAGCCAACCCCCTGGGGCGGGCAATCAGCCCCAGCATTTT
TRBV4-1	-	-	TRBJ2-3	CASSQEGLASPGYTQYF	TGCGCCAGCAGCCAAGAGGGGTTAGCGAGCCCTGGGTATACGCAGTATTTT
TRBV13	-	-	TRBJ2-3	CASSVERKSTDTQYF	TGTGCCAGCAGCGTGGAGCGGAAAAGCACAGATACGCAGTATTTT
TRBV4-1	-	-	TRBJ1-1	CASSQVYREAFF	TGCGCCAGCAGCCAAGTCTATCGGGAAGCTTTCTTT
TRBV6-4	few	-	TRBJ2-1	CASSVGGRYNEQFF	TGTGCCAGCAGTGTAGGAGGTCGGTACAATGAGCAGTTCTTC
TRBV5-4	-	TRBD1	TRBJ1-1	CASSVGTAPEAFF	TGTGCCAGCAGCGTCGGGACAGCACCTGAAGCTTTCTTT
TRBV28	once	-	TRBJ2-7	CASSLPLAVSSYEQYF	TGTGCCAGCAGTTTACCTTTGGCGGTCAGCTCCTACGAGCAGTACTTC
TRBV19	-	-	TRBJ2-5	CASAVDRGETQYF	TGTGCCAGTGCGGTAGATAGAGGGGAGACCCAGTACTTC